This T cell receptor beta chain comes out of a study of blood T cell repertoires in COVID-19. About the research overall: Acute-phase and convalescent COVID-19 samples originated in the United States, Italy and Spain. Nucleic acid was either cDNA or gDNA, and it came from T cells, B-cell-depleted T cells, or PBMCs.

Participants spanned ages about 18 to 90 years and resided in roughly 26 US areas. Germline values: CDR1 WNHNN, CDR2 SYGVQD (reference sequence). Losses at the gene ends were 3 bases for V and 5 bases for J; bases not matched to a gene: 9. The CDR3 covers 15 residues. Per the original methods: Estimation of nucleated cell counts relied on the amplification of reference gene primers. Clones were sequenced by immunoSEQ multiplex PCR, and TCRdb holds only the in-frame ones, with some missing. V and J calls and clone size follow that table, whereas D and trimming were derived from the DNA. Among some 200,000 clones, 70% to 90% were seen once, and the ten largest hold 7.4%.

V and J are TRBV10-1 and TRBJ2-7; 8 positions match TRBD1. The source is a woman in her forties with acute COVID-19. The sample comprised PBMCs or T cells enriched from blood (not recorded which). The CDR3 nucleotides are TGCGCCAGCAGTGACGGACAGGGTGATCCTCACGAGCAGTACTTC. Protein product: CASSDGQGDPHEQYF.